This T cell receptor (beta chain) was obtained from a study of blood T cells in healthy people across ages. The CDR3 covers 12 residues. Germline assignment: CDR1 DFQATT and CDR2 SNEGSKA (reference sequence). With 3 bases removed from V and 6 bases from J, the gap between germline ends came to 11 bases. Through a sample-barcoded 5' primer and a J-beta primer mix, a second PCR was run for about 6 to 12 cycles. All cDNA molecules were each tagged by a template-switch adaptor with 12 random nucleotides. Each CDR3 protein is one row after TCRdb ran MiXCR on the 5' RACE reads. This sample yields 700,000 or so distinct CDR3 sequences, of which about 24% are seen a single time; roughly a fifth belongs to the top ten. Isolation yielded PBMCs, at least 6.5 million per sample, in every case. The sample holds a few counts of this clonotype.

This TCR was recovered from an older man in good health. Material: blood. This chain joins TRBV20-1 and TRBJ1-2; D is undetermined. CDR3 residues: CSARSLAHGYTF. Written as DNA, the CDR3 is TGCAGTGCTAGGTCGTTGGCACATGGCTACACCTTC.